This entry concerns a single T cell receptor (beta chain). The antigen it recognizes is unknown. There are no base qualities to consult, and no much larger clone falls within one base. The source of the sample is a study of blood T cell repertoires in COVID-19 (dated by TCRdb to between 2020 and 2021). Looking at the study overall: The collaborator samples originated in the United States, Italy and Spain and spanned the acute and convalescent phases of COVID-19. The samples were drawn from the first 160 participants of the ongoing ImmuneRACE study and from 950 to 1,500 subjects provided by 6 global collaborators. The material from the prospective study consisted of cDNA or gDNA derived from T cells, B-cell-depleted T cells, or PBMCs. Subjects who had been exposed to COVID-19, were actively infected with it, or had recovered from it provided the deeply sampled blood TCRbeta repertoires that made up the dataset. The sample metadata nearly always contained a de-identified subject ID, COVID-19 status, age in years and sex. Where HLA class I and class II types were available, the types were taken from metadata supplied by the sample provider, not from assay-based typing. A freely available public database, intended as a resource for researchers studying the immune response to SARS-CoV-2, is where the repertoires were released.

From a lookup of the germline V gene, CDR1 and CDR2 are MNHEY and SVGAGI. Germline trimming: 7 bases from V, 3 bases from J; junction bases outside gene matches: 5. The CDR3 spans 13 residues, from the cysteine through the phenylalanine. Only the CDR3 region is kept as DNA, spanning 39 bases read in frame from base 1. Participants in the prospective study were aged roughly 18 to 100 years, lived in over 20 United States geographic areas, and enrolled through a virtual design. In the prospective study, participants were assigned to cohorts based on the clinical history participants reported in a screening survey and a study questionnaire. For ImmuneRACE Cohort 3, a participant was defined as recovered based on two consecutive negative NP/OP PCR tests, clearance by a healthcare professional, or resolution of symptoms. Mobile phlebotomists in the prospective study collected whole blood, serum and a nasopharyngeal or oropharyngeal swab from every participant. Participants in the prospective study had the option to provide additional blood draws and questionnaires over a roughly 2-month period. Prospective study blood samples were shipped either frozen or at room temperature before DNA extraction.

The paper's findings and limits, for the study overall: The quantity of clinical and demographic metadata differed by source and by participant and was supplied without curation.

The immunoSEQ Assay, a bias-controlled multiplex PCR, was used to amplify TCRbeta CDR3 regions from genomic DNA. In the paper's pipeline: Within the assay, amplification of reference gene primers was used to estimate how many nucleated cells each sample contained. To quantify the absolute abundance of each unique TCRbeta CDR3 rearrangement, sequence reads were collapsed and filtered. For each sample, productive Simpson clonality was calculated as the square root of Simpson's diversity index over productive rearrangements. TCRdb carries this immuneACCESS record with in-frame sequences only. Its versions omit some clonotypes, under half of them owing to an unresolved V gene in the studies checked, with the rest unexplained. That table gives V, J and clone size, and the DNA gave D and trimming. Counted in this sample were more than 200,000 clones; around 89% of them appeared once. Approximately 4.1% of the sample lies in the top ten.

The receptor was isolated from a woman in her 30s who had recovered from COVID-19. Sequencing input: PBMCs or T cells enriched from blood (not recorded which). Recombination connected TRBV6-5 to TRBJ1-1; 7 junctional bases match TRBD1. The CDR3 is CASMTGYYTEAFF. The sequenced DNA: TGTGCCAGCATGACAGGGTACTACACTGAAGCTTTCTTT.